This T cell receptor beta chain is from a study of blood T cell repertoires in COVID-19. Study-level background: Samples came from the United States, Italy and Spain, spanning acute and convalescent COVID-19.

Per the germline V gene, CDR1 is SGHAT and CDR2 is FQNNGV. CDR3 size: 15 residues. Trimming at V came to 3 bases and at J to 6 bases, leaving 7 bases not matched to a gene. Original handling: Amplified reference gene primers provided the basis for estimating nucleated cell counts. Assay used: immunoSEQ multiplex PCR; TCRdb lists only in-frame clones, some missing. V and J calls and clone size are copied from that table; D and trimming were computed from the DNA. The sample gives about 170,000 clones, roughly 86% of which show up once; roughly 0.58% is in the top ten. During active infection, Seattle patients enrolled and were then monitored through disease.

The TCR originated in a man between 60 and 75 years old with COVID-19, enrolled during active disease. V gene TRBV11-2 combines with J gene TRBJ2-7; the match to TRBD2 covers 11 bases. Material for sequencing was peripheral blood. DNA for the CDR3: TGTGCCAGCAGCTTGGGGGGACTAGCGGATCGCGAGCAGTACTTC. Its translation: CASSLGGLADREQYF. Based on the CDR3 plus reference TRBV11-2 and TRBJ2-7, the full variable domain is EAGVAQSPRYKIIEKRQSVAFWCNPISGHATLYWYQQILGQGPKLLIQFQNNGVVDDSQLPKDRFSAERLKGVDSTLKIQPAKLEDSAVYLCASSLGGLADREQYFGPGTRLTVT.